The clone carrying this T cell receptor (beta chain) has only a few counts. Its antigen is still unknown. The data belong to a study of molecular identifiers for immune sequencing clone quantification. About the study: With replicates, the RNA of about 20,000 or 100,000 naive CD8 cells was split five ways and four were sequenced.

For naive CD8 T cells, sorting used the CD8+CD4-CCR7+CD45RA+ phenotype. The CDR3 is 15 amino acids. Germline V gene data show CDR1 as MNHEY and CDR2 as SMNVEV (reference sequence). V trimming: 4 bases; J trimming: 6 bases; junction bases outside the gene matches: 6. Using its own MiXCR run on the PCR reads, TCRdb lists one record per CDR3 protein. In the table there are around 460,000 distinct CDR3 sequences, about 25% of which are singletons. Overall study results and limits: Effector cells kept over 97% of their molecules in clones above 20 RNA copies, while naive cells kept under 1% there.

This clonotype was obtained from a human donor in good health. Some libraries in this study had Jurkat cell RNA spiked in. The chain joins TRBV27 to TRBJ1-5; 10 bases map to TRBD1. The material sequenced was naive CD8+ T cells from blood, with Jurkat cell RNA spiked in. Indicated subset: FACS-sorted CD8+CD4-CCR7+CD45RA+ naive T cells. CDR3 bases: TGTGCCAGCAGTTCAAGGGGACAGGGGATTCAGCCCCAGCATTTT. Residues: CASSSRGQGIQPQHF.